This T cell receptor beta chain is from a study of blood T cell repertoires in COVID-19. The overall study: Italy, Spain and the United States were the sources of the convalescent and acute COVID-19 samples.

Germline loops: CDR1 SGDLS, CDR2 YYNGEE. With V trimmed by 1 base and J by 5 bases, 6 bases remained unmatched. This CDR3 comprises 15 residues. In the authors' workflow: Amplification of reference gene primers was used by the study to estimate nucleated cell counts. Method: immunoSEQ multiplex PCR; TCRdb's copy keeps in-frame clones and lacks some. That table gives V, J and clone size, and the DNA gave D and trimming. The sample contains roughly 290,000 clones, over 75% of which appear only once. The chain has TRBV9 and TRBJ2-5, with 9 bases identical to TRBD1. Source material: peripheral blood. The receptor comes from a woman in her sixties with acute or convalescent COVID-19. The CDR3 DNA reads as TGTGCCAGCAGCGTATCCGGGACAGGGTTTGAGACCCAGTACTTC. Its translation is CASSVSGTGFETQYF.